The sequence of this T cell receptor (beta chain) was determined in a study of blood T cell repertoires in COVID-19. Study information: Acute-phase and convalescent COVID-19 samples originated in the United States, Italy and Spain. Nucleic acid was either cDNA or gDNA, and it came from T cells, B-cell-depleted T cells, or PBMCs.

CDR3 length: 14 amino acids. Germline CDR1 WSHSY, CDR2 SAAADI. Germline trimming cut 7 bases from V and 0 bases from J; bases unmatched to any gene: 4. The data were produced by immunoSEQ multiplex PCR, yet TCRdb's version contains in-frame clones alone and is incomplete. The sample includes a few hundred thousand clones, about 90% of them seen just once. This clone was seen more than once but under ten times. This clonotype was obtained from a man aged 40-49 years with acute or convalescent COVID-19. Sequences were obtained from peripheral blood. This rearrangement joins TRBV10-2 to TRBJ1-1; TRBD1 matches at 8 bases. The CDR3 DNA follows: TGCGCCAGCATGGGACAGGAGATGAACACTGAAGCTTTCTTT. Translation gives CASMGQEMNTEAFF.